This passage covers 9 T cell receptor beta chains from one sample sequenced in a study of CD8 T cells in Susac syndrome. The RNA, 0.5 to 1 ug, was put through reverse transcription using random hexamers. Via MiXCR, TCRdb re-called the immunoSEQ multiplex PCR reads, giving one row per CDR3 protein. Of about 250,000 distinct CDR3 sequences in the sample, just over 90% were seen once. Sequencing used CD4+ T cells from PBMCs. Receptors were obtained from a human donor with multiple sclerosis.

The chain recombines TRBV30 with TRBJ2-5; TRBD2 matches at 7 bases. This CDR3 contains 14 residues. Unmatched junction bases numbered 6, after V lost 1 base and J lost 4 bases. In germline, CDR1 is GTSNPN, CDR2 SVGIG (reference sequence). The CDR3, as DNA: TGTGCCTGGAGTGGGACTAGATTCACAGAGACCCAGTACTTC. Protein: CAWSGTRFTETQYF.

This sequence joins TRBV3-1 and TRBJ2-5; D is ambiguous. Per the germline V gene, CDR1 is LGHDT and CDR2 is YNNKEL (reference sequence). The length of the CDR3 is 14 residues. The V end lost 2 bases, the J end lost 2 bases, and 9 bases lay between the germline ends. The CDR3: CASSQTDVQETQYF. CDR3 bases: TGTGCCAGCAGCCAAACGGACGTACAAGAGACCCAGTACTTC.

The CDR3 nucleotides are TGTGCCAGCAGCAAAGGTCTAAGAACTTTAAAAGAGACCCAGTACTTC. This translates into CASSKGLRTLKETQYF. The chain employs TRBV21-1 and TRBJ2-5. TRBV21-1 is a documented pseudogene. The length of the CDR3 is 16 residues.

The chain uses TRBV28 and TRBJ2-7; 7 nucleotides match TRBD2. CDR3 size: 14 residues. CDR1 and CDR2 from the germline V gene are MDHEN and SYDVKM. V lost 9 bases to trimming and J lost 0 bases; unmatched junction nucleotides: 8. The CDR3 spells CARASGGFSYEQYV. Here the CDR3 DNA reads TGTGCCAGAGCTTCGGGGGGATTCTCCTACGAGCAGTACGTC.

The rearrangement joins TRBV29-1 to TRBJ1-1; D uncertain. Trimming removed 5 bases from V and 3 bases from J, with 13 bases in between. The germline CDR1 and CDR2 sequences are SQVTM and ANQGSEA. CDR3 size: 13 residues. CDR3 nucleotide sequence: TGCAGCGTTAGGGCCTTCGAGGACACTGAAGCTTTCTTT. It specifies CSVRAFEDTEAFF. Full variable domain (missing parts from reference TRBV29-1 and TRBJ1-1): SAVISQKPSRDICQRGTSLTIQCQVDSQVTMMFWYRQQPGQSLTLIATANQGSEATYESGFVIDKFPISRPNLTFSTLTVSNMSPEDSSIYLCSVRAFEDTEAFFGQGTRLTVV.

J is TRBJ2-5 and V is TRBV30, with 12 bases matching TRBD2. V was pared by 8 bases and J by 2 bases, with 6 bases of the junction left unmatched. Germline V lookup: CDR1 GTSNPN, CDR2 SVGIG (reference sequence). The CDR3 loop spans 14 amino acids. The CDR3 loop reads CALAGGRRQETQYF. The CDR3, as DNA: TGTGCCCTAGCGGGAGGGCGGCGGCAAGAGACCCAGTACTTC.

The J gene is TRBJ1-3, the V gene TRBV20-1; 7 bases fit TRBD1. Germline-derived CDR1 and CDR2 are DFQATT and SNEGSKA (reference sequence). The CDR3 totals 13 residues. The V gene end was trimmed by 6 bases and the J gene end by 0 bases; junction bases not matched to a gene: 2. The CDR3 sequence: CSARDSSGNTIYF. The CDR3 DNA follows: TGCAGTGCGCGGGACAGCTCTGGAAACACCATATATTTT.

The chain is built from TRBV5-1 and TRBJ2-7; no clear D gene. This CDR3 has 13 amino acids. Trimming pared 5 bases from V and 3 bases from J, leaving 12 bases between. Germline-derived CDR1 and CDR2 are SGHRS and YFSETQ. The CDR3 DNA is TGCGCCAGCAGTCGCGGTGGGCGCTACGAGCAGTACTTC. Its translation: CASSRGGRYEQYF.

The chain links TRBV7-6 to TRBJ2-5, with D uncertain. Trimming removed 5 bases at V and 4 bases at J, with 26 bases between. This CDR3 is built from 18 residues. CDR1 and CDR2 from the germline V gene are SGHVS and FNYEAQ. As DNA, the CDR3 is TGTGCCAGCAGCACCTTCCCCCCCTCGGCGCTTCGAATAGAGACCCAGTACTTC. Encoded protein: CASSTFPPSALRIETQYF. The variable domain in full, with the rest retrieved from reference TRBV7-6 and TRBJ2-5, is GAGVSQSPRYKVTKRGQDVALRCDPISGHVSLYWYRQALGQGPEFLTYFNYEAQQDKSGLPNDRFSAERPEGSISTLTIQRTEQRDSAMYRCASSTFPPSALRIETQYFGPGTRLLVL.